The 29 T cell receptor beta chains reported below all come from one sample, sequenced in a study of shared T cell receptors in the human thymus. Method: immunoSEQ multiplex PCR; TCRdb's copy keeps in-frame clones and lacks some. The sample yields some 660,000 clones, around 87% seen once. This same sample was also part of a study on human thymus T cells.

The specimen was thymocytes. These receptors were obtained from a boy less than two years old with a congenital heart defect.

CDR3 amino acids: CATSRVGSTRDSAWGEQFF. The CDR3, as DNA: TGTGCCACCAGCAGAGTGGGCAGTACCCGGGACTCCGCTTGGGGTGAGCAGTTCTTC. The chain recombines TRBV15 with TRBJ2-1; D might be TRBD2 (6 bases). Germline lookup yields CDR1 LNHNV and CDR2 YYDKDF (reference sequence). The V gene lost 1 base and the J gene lost 9 bases, with 28 bases spanning the gap. The CDR3 totals 19 residues.

The chain has TRBV7-9 and TRBJ2-7; 11 nucleotides line up with TRBD1. The CDR3 runs 14 residues. Trimming removed 6 bases from V and 6 bases from J; junction bases left unmatched: 7. CDR1 SEHNR and CDR2 FQNEAQ come from the germline V gene (reference sequence). CDR3 in amino acids: CASSWTGGFLEQYF. The CDR3 DNA sequence: TGTGCCAGCAGTTGGACAGGGGGCTTCCTCGAGCAGTACTTC.

The chain couples TRBV7-2 to TRBJ2-5, with 7 bases that match TRBD2. Gene TRBJ2-7 matches the end of the DNA better, so the J call may be wrong. Germline-derived CDR1 and CDR2 are SGHTA and FQGNSA. This CDR3 contains 16 residues. This chain's CDR3 is CASSSSVAGARYEQYF. The CDR3 DNA reads TGTGCCAGCAGCTCGTCTGTGGCGGGAGCGCGCTACGAGCAGTACTTC.

V gene TRBV7-2 combines with J gene TRBJ2-2, with TRBD2 matching over 8 bases. The germline gives CDR1 SGHTA, CDR2 FQGNSA. The CDR3 covers 17 residues. The trim removed 0 bases at V and 9 bases at J, leaving 12 bases unmatched. The CDR3 protein is CASSLAPGTSGPRELFF. CDR3 coding DNA: TGTGCCAGCAGCTTAGCCCCCGGGACTAGTGGACCAAGGGAGCTGTTTTTT.

The chain employs TRBV5-1 and TRBJ2-2; a weak D match, TRBD1 (6 bases). This CDR3 spans 17 amino acids. The germline V gene encodes CDR1 SGHRS and CDR2 YFSETQ. Trimming cost V 0 bases and J 0 bases, with 12 bases left between them. In nucleotides, the CDR3 is TGCGCCAGCAGCTTGGCCATGGGGGCGTCGAACACCGGGGAGCTGTTTTTT. This translates into CASSLAMGASNTGELFF.

The chain recombines TRBV14 with TRBJ1-4; 9 positions agree with TRBD1. The germline V gene encodes CDR1 SGHDN and CDR2 FVKESK. This CDR3 has 17 amino acids. The V and J ends lost 2 bases and 0 bases, in that order; junction bases with no gene match: 4. CDR3 DNA sequence: TGTGCCAGCAGCCAAACAGGGGGCCCTCCAACTAATGAAAAACTGTTTTTT. It codes for CASSQTGGPPTNEKLFF.

The chain has TRBV5-6 and TRBJ2-1; 12 nucleotides line up with TRBD2. With V trimmed by 2 bases and J by 4 bases, 10 bases remained unmatched. The length of the CDR3 is 18 residues. Germline-derived CDR1 and CDR2 are SGHDT and YYEEEE. CDR3 coding DNA: TGTGCCAGCAGCTTTGGGCTAGCGGGAGGGGCTCGGTACAATGAGCAGTTCTTC. Translated, it gives CASSFGLAGGARYNEQFF.

The genes are TRBV27 and TRBJ2-7, with 7 bases aligning to TRBD1. V lost 6 bases, J lost 2 bases, and 10 bases stayed unmatched. The CDR3 runs to 15 residues. The V gene's germline CDR1 is MNHEY and CDR2 SMNVEV (reference sequence). The CDR3 region is CASSLVGDSAYEQYF. CDR3 nucleotide sequence: TGTGCCAGCAGCTTAGTTGGGGACAGCGCCTACGAGCAGTACTTC.

This sequence joins TRBV7-6 and TRBJ2-1; possible D gene TRBD1, 5 bases. The ends were cut back, 1 base at V and 4 bases at J, with 11 bases in the middle. The CDR3 extends over 15 amino acids. CDR1 and CDR2 (germline): SGHVS, FNYEAQ. This CDR3 reads CASSLVAGLYNEQFF. As DNA, the CDR3 is TGTGCCAGCAGCTTAGTTGCAGGGTTATACAATGAGCAGTTCTTC.

The J gene is TRBJ2-2, the V gene TRBV5-4; TRBD2 matches at 10 bases. V shed 0 bases and J 5 bases; nucleotides not matched to a gene: 4. Per the germline V gene, CDR1 is SGHNT and CDR2 is YYREEE (reference sequence). The CDR3 is 16 residues long. CDR3 DNA sequence: TGTGCCAGCAGCTTGGCTAGCGGGAGAAAAACCGGGGAGCTGTTTTTT. The encoded protein is CASSLASGRKTGELFF.

The chain uses TRBV28 and TRBJ2-5; TRBD2 matches at 7 bases. This CDR3 has 17 residues. J gave up 2 bases and V 5 bases, and 14 bases lay outside the gene matches. CDR1 is MDHEN, CDR2 SYDVKM, per germline. The CDR3 region is CASSLRTSPTFQETQYF. CDR3 in DNA: TGTGCCAGCAGTCTCCGGACTAGTCCTACCTTTCAAGAGACCCAGTACTTC.

This clone was observed a few times. One end of the junction is discordant with germline, which a read error may explain. The CDR3 region has the DNA TGTGCCAGCAGCTTACTCGCAGTCACAGCTACGCAGTATTTT. Its protein is CASSLLAVTATQYF. This chain uses TRBV5-8 with TRBJ2-3, with D hard to call. This CDR3 comprises 14 residues. Germline CDR1 SGHTS, CDR2 YDEGEE.

This chain joins TRBV10-3 and TRBJ1-5; D remains unclear. V gave up 3 bases and J gave up 0 bases, with 21 bases separating them. The CDR3 extends over 19 amino acids. Germline assignment: CDR1 ENHRY and CDR2 SYGVKD. CDR3 in DNA: TGTGCCATCAGTGACCCTACTTCTACAGTCCTAGCTAGCAATCAGCCCCAGCATTTT. This translates into CAISDPTSTVLASNQPQHF.

The sample holds one count of this clone. The chain has TRBV5-1 and TRBJ1-5; 8 nucleotides line up with TRBD1. This CDR3 comprises 16 residues. CDR1 and CDR2 (germline): SGHRS, YFSETQ. V shed 0 bases and J 3 bases; nucleotides not matched to a gene: 5. Here the CDR3 reads CASSLGAGGDNQPQHF. CDR3 coding DNA: TGCGCCAGCAGCTTGGGGGCAGGGGGCGACAATCAGCCCCAGCATTTT.

This clone has a handful of counts. This chain links TRBV18 with TRBJ1-2; TRBD1 is a possible D gene (5 bases). Trimming cost V 5 bases and J 9 bases, with 25 bases left between them. CDR3 length: 16 amino acids. Germline V lookup: CDR1 KGHSH, CDR2 LQKENI. The CDR3 DNA reads as TGTGCCAGCTCATCCCCCCAGACAGACCGCCTTCGGAGCTACACCTTC. Protein sequence: CASSSPQTDRLRSYTF.

J is TRBJ2-6 and V is TRBV19, with 10 bases lining up with TRBD1. J was trimmed by 0 bases and V by 10 bases; bases with no gene match: 9. CDR3 size: 17 residues. Germline loops: CDR1 LNHDA, CDR2 SQIVND (reference sequence). CDR3 loop: CATLAGQGLSGANVLTF. The CDR3 nucleotides read TGTGCCACCCTTGCGGGACAGGGGCTCTCTGGGGCCAACGTCCTGACTTTC.

The rearrangement joins TRBV2 to TRBJ2-7, with 7 bases fitting TRBD1. This CDR3 is 15 amino acids long. V lost 4 bases and J lost 1; bases outside the gene matches: 7. CDR1 is SNHLY and CDR2 is FYNNEI in the germline V gene. CDR3 DNA: TGTGCCAGCAGTGTGAGTCCGGGACAGTCCTACGAGCAGTACTTC. It specifies CASSVSPGQSYEQYF.

V is TRBV19 and J is TRBJ2-5; the match to TRBD1 covers 10 bases. The CDR3 consists of 13 residues. The J segment lost 5 bases and the V segment lost 6 bases, leaving 3 bases of the junction unmatched. Germline V CDR1 and CDR2: LNHDA, SQIVND (reference sequence). In nucleotides, the CDR3 is TGTGCCAGTAGGGACAGGGGGTCGGAGACCCAGTACTTC. Amino acids: CASRDRGSETQYF.

The chain couples TRBV11-2 to TRBJ2-1, with D perhaps TRBD1 (6 bases). V lost 1 base and J 7 bases, leaving 17 bases between the germline ends. The CDR3 length is 16 residues. Per germline, CDR1 SGHAT and CDR2 FQNNGV. Here the CDR3 DNA reads TGTGCCAGCAGCTTAGGCCGGGACACAAATGGGAATGAGCAGTTCTTC. It codes for CASSLGRDTNGNEQFF.

The V call is TRBV27, the J call TRBJ2-2, with no clear D. V lost 5 bases, J lost 8 bases, and 21 bases lay in between. CDR1 and CDR2 from the germline V gene are MNHEY and SMNVEV (reference sequence). The CDR3 contains 16 residues. The CDR3 sequence: CASSPNAPTRSGELFF. The CDR3, as DNA: TGTGCCAGCAGTCCAAACGCCCCTACGAGGTCTGGGGAGCTGTTTTTT.

This clone showed up just once. The chain couples TRBV27 to TRBJ1-2; D is possibly TRBD1 (5 bases). V gave up 1 base and J gave up 4 bases, with 10 bases separating them. Germline V lookup: CDR1 MNHEY, CDR2 SMNVEV (reference sequence). The CDR3 contains 14 residues. The CDR3 DNA sequence: TGTGCCAGCAGTTTATTTCAGGGTAGCTATGGCTACACCTTC. The encoded protein is CASSLFQGSYGYTF.

With respect to this clone: A junction boundary mismatches the germline segment, possibly from a read error. The chain links TRBV14 to TRBJ2-2; a weak D match, TRBD2 (6 bases). The CDR3 runs 14 residues. CDR1 is SGHDN and CDR2 is FVKESK in the germline V gene. The CDR3 nucleotides read TGTGCCAGCAGCGAAGACTGGGGGGCCGGGGAGCTGTTTTTT. The encoded protein is CASSEDWGAGELFF.

This clone was seen a few times. The chain carries TRBV19 and TRBJ1-1; unclear D gene. Germline V lookup: CDR1 LNHDA, CDR2 SQIVND (reference sequence). Trimming stripped 5 bases from V and 4 bases from J, with 5 bases between. This CDR3 is 11 amino acids long. CDR3 sequence (DNA): TGTGCCAGTAGTTCGGGCACTGAAGCTTTCTTT. Translating gives CASSSGTEAFF.

The chain links TRBV10-3 to TRBJ1-6; D call uncertain. This CDR3 is built from 19 residues. Trimming left V 0 bases short and J 0 bases short, with 15 bases between. The germline V gene encodes CDR1 ENHRY and CDR2 SYGVKD. The DNA of the CDR3 is TGTGCCATCAGTGAGTCGAGAAGACTAGTCAGCTCCTATAATTCACCCCTCCACTTT. Its protein is CAISESRRLVSSYNSPLHF.

The V and J genes are TRBV5-6 and TRBJ1-5; TRBD1 is a possible D gene (6 bases). The CDR3 has 14 residues. Trimming took off 0 bases at V and 3 bases at J, with 7 bases between the two ends. CDR1 and CDR2 from the germline V gene are SGHDT and YYEEEE. CDR3 residues: CASSLGGHNQPQHF. CDR3 sequence (DNA): TGTGCCAGCAGCTTGGGGGGGCACAATCAGCCCCAGCATTTT.

This rearrangement joins TRBV18 to TRBJ2-1, with a possible D match to TRBD2 (5 bases). Germline CDR1 KGHSH, CDR2 LQKENI. The CDR3 is 16 amino acids. With 3 bases removed from V and 5 bases from J, the gap between germline ends came to 17 bases. CDR3 nucleotides: TGTGCCAGCTCACCCGATTATTGGGAGATCAACAATGAGCAGTTCTTC. Amino acid sequence: CASSPDYWEINNEQFF.

This clone was seen a single time. The same CDR3 arises from other DNA sequences in this sample as well. This chain uses TRBV29-1 with TRBJ2-7; D may be TRBD2 (6 bases). Germline V gene data show CDR1 as SQVTM and CDR2 as ANQGSEA. This CDR3 has 11 amino acids. V lost 6 bases and J lost 1, with 7 bases in between. This chain's CDR3 is CSVGTSYEQYF. The CDR3 DNA reads TGCAGCGTGGGGACTTCCTACGAGCAGTACTTC.

CDR3 nucleotides: TGTGCCAGCAGGCGCGGGAGTTGGGGGATTTGGCAGCCCCAGCATTTT. This gives the protein CASRRGSWGIWQPQHF. The rearrangement joins TRBV2 to TRBJ1-5, with D perhaps TRBD1 (5 bases). Germline V gene data show CDR1 as SNHLY and CDR2 as FYNNEI. V was pared by 6 bases and J by 7 bases, with 22 bases between. The CDR3 runs 16 residues.

The chain combines TRBV7-2 with TRBJ1-3; a weak D match, TRBD1 (6 bases). V gave up 1 base and J gave up 4 bases, with 11 bases separating them. This CDR3 is 15 amino acids long. Germline assignment: CDR1 SGHTA and CDR2 FQGNSA. The chain's CDR3 is CASSLGDKFGNTIYF. The CDR3, as DNA: TGTGCCAGCAGCTTAGGGGACAAATTCGGAAACACCATATATTTT.